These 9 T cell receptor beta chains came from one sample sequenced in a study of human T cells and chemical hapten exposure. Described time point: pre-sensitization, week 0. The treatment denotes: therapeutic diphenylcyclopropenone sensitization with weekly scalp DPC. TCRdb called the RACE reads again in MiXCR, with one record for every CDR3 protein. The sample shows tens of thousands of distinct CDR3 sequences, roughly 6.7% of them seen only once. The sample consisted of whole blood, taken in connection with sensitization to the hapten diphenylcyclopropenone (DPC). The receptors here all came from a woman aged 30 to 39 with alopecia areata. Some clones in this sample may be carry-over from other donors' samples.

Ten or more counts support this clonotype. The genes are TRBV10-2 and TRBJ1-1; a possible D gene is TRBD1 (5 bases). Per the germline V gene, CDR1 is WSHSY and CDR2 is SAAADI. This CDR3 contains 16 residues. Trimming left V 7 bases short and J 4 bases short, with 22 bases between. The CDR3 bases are TGCGCCAGCACTCAGATGCCAGGGTCGTTGGCCACTGAAGCTTTCTTT. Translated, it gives CASTQMPGSLATEAFF.

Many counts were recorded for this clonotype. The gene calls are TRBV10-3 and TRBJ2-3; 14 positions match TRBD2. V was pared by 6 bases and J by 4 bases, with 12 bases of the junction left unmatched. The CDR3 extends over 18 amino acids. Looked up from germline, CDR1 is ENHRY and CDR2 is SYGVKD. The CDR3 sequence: CAISPRLAGGPVADTQYF. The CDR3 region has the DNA TGTGCCATCAGCCCCCGACTAGCGGGGGGGCCAGTCGCAGATACGCAGTATTTT.

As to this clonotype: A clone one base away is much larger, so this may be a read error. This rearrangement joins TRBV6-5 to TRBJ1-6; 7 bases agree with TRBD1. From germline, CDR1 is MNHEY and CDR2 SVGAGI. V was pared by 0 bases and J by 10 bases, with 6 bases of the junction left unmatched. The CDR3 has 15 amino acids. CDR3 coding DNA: TGTGCCAGCAGTTACTCCTTAGGGGGCTACTCACCCCTCCACTTT. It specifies CASSYSLGGYSPLHF.

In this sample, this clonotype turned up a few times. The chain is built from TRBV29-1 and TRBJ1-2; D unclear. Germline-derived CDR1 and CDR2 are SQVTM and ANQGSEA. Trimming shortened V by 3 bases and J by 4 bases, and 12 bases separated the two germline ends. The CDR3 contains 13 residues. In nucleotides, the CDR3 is TGCAGCGTTGATGGAGGCGGCAGCTATGGCTACACCTTC. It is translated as CSVDGGGSYGYTF.

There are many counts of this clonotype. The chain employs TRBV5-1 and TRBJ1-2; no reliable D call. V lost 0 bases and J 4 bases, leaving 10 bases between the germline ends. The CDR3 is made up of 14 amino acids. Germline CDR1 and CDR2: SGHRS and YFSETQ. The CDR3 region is CASSLDRRAYGYTF. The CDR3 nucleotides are TGCGCCAGCAGCTTGGATCGCCGGGCCTATGGCTACACCTTC.

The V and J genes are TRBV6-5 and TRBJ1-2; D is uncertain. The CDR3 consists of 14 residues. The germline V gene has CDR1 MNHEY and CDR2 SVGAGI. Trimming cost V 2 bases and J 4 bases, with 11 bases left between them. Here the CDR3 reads CASSYGGGVYGYTF. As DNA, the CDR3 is TGTGCCAGCAGTTACGGTGGCGGAGTCTATGGCTACACCTTC.

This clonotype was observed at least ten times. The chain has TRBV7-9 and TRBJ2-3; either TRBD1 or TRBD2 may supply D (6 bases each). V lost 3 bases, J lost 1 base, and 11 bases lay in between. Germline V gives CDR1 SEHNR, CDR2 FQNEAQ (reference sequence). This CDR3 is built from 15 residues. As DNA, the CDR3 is TGTGCCAGCAGCTTTCCGGGGGCGCGCACAGATACGCAGTATTTT. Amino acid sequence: CASSFPGARTDTQYF.

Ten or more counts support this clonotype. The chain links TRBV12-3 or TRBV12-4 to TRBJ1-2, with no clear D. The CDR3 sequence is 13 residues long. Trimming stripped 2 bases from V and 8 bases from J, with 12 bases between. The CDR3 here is CASSLMRERGYTF. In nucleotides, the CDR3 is TGTGCCAGCAGTTTAATGAGGGAGCGAGGCTACACCTTC.

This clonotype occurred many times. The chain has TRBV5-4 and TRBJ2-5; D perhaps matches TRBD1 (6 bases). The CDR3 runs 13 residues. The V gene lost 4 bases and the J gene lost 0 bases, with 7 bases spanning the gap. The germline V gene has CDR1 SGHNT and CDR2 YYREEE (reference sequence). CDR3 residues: CASSRTDQETQYF. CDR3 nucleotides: TGTGCCAGCAGCAGGACAGACCAAGAGACCCAGTACTTC.